The 18 T cell receptor beta chains listed next were all sequenced from one sample in a study of beta chain features in type 1 diabetes. Study-level results: Shorter TCRB CDR3s, moderately but significantly so, were found in Type 1 diabetes patients in all four CD4+ subsets.

Expressed TCRB transcripts got sequenced, as all isolated RNA was reverse transcribed. Profiling relied on immunoSEQ multiplex PCR, and the TCRdb table lists in-frame clones only, not all of them. The table includes 20,000 to 30,000 clones, around half detected once. For these receptors, no antigen is known. Specimen: stem cell memory CD4+ T cells from blood. The receptors were gathered from a young man with type 1 diabetes.

The chain combines TRBV4-2 with TRBJ2-7; 13 bases map to TRBD2. The CDR3 spans 16 residues. Germline CDR1 is LGHNA and CDR2 is YNFKEQ. Trimming at V came to 3 bases and at J to 9 bases, leaving 11 bases not matched to a gene. DNA of the CDR3: TGTGCCAGCAGCCATCGTGAGCCGGGACTAGCGGGATTGCAGTACTTC. It specifies CASSHREPGLAGLQYF.

This clone appeared a few times. This chain connects TRBV6-5 to TRBJ2-5, with TRBD2 matching 7 bases. With 10 bases clipped from V and 5 bases from J, the junction kept 10 bases outside the gene matches. The CDR3 runs to 13 residues. The V gene's germline CDR1 is MNHEY and CDR2 SVGAGI. CDR3 in DNA: TGTGCCACTACGGCCAGCGGGGTCGAGACCCAGTACTTC. Protein sequence: CATTASGVETQYF.

This rearrangement joins TRBV2 to TRBJ1-5; D may be TRBD1 (5 bases). The germline CDR1 and CDR2 sequences are SNHLY and FYNNEI. The CDR3 has 15 residues. V lost 5 bases and J 4 bases, leaving 15 bases between the germline ends. The CDR3 sequence: CASSPGPKVNQPQHF. CDR3 bases: TGTGCCAGCAGTCCAGGGCCAAAGGTTAATCAGCCCCAGCATTTT.

This clone has only a few counts. This rearrangement joins TRBV5-6 to TRBJ1-5; tentatively, D is TRBD1 (5 bases). This CDR3 has 14 residues. The germline V gene has CDR1 SGHDT and CDR2 YYEEEE. Deletions cut 1 base from V and 4 bases from J, with 9 bases between. The CDR3 nucleotides read TGTGCCAGCAGCTTGATTCGGGGGAATCAGCCCCAGCATTTT. This codes for CASSLIRGNQPQHF. Using reference TRBV5-6 and TRBJ1-5 for the parts outside the CDR3, the full variable domain is DAGVTQSPTHLIKTRGQQVTLRCSPKSGHDTVSWYQQALGQGPQFIFQYYEEEERQRGNFPDRFSGHQFPNYSSELNVNALLLGDSALYLCASSLIRGNQPQHFGDGTRLSIL.

The V call is TRBV4-1, the J call TRBJ1-1; D is undetermined. CDR3 length equals 13 residues. V lost 2 bases, J lost 2 bases, and 6 bases lay in between. Looked up from germline, CDR1 is MGHRA and CDR2 is YSYEKL. The CDR3 sequence: CASSQPVNTEAFF. The CDR3 region has the DNA TGCGCCAGCAGCCAACCGGTAAACACTGAAGCTTTCTTT.

The rearrangement uses TRBV19 and TRBJ2-1; the D is unclear. This CDR3 region has 15 residues. Germline-derived CDR1 and CDR2 are LNHDA and SQIVND (reference sequence). V lost 3 bases and J 1 base, leaving 10 bases between the germline ends. The CDR3 nucleotides read TGTGCCAGTAGTATTAGTACAGTGTCCTACAATGAGCAGTTCTTC. This sequence encodes CASSISTVSYNEQFF.

The chain couples TRBV18 to TRBJ2-5, with 9 nucleotides matching TRBD2. The trim removed 5 bases at V and 2 bases at J, leaving 6 bases unmatched. CDR1 is KGHSH, CDR2 LQKENI, per germline. The CDR3 covers 15 residues. The CDR3 DNA reads as TGTGCCAGCTCATACGGGACTAGCAATCAAGAGACCCAGTACTTC. Protein product: CASSYGTSNQETQYF.

The V gene is TRBV5-1, the J gene TRBJ2-5; D is unresolved. Per germline, CDR1 SGHRS and CDR2 YFSETQ. The CDR3 sequence is 13 residues long. The V and J ends lost 4 bases and 2 bases respectively, with 9 bases between them. In DNA, the CDR3 is TGCGCCAGCAGCCGTGGGCTGCAAGAGACCCAGTACTTC. Encoded protein: CASSRGLQETQYF.

The chain is built from TRBV23-1 and TRBJ2-1, with D possibly TRBD1 on 6 matching bases. Being an ORF, TRBV23-1 has a function that is uncertain. V lost 6 bases and J 5 bases, leaving 20 bases between the germline ends. This CDR3 region has 16 residues. CDR3 bases: TGCGCCAGCAGAAGCCCCGGGACAAGACCAAACAATGAGCAGTTCTTC. This encodes CASRSPGTRPNNEQFF.

The V and J genes are TRBV7-2 and TRBJ2-7; maybe TRBD1 (5 bases). Germline CDR1 and CDR2: SGHTA and FQGNSA. V was shortened by 2 bases and J by 1 base, with 18 bases between the two germline ends. This CDR3 contains 17 residues. The CDR3 spells CASSLPPNDRESYEQYF. CDR3 nucleotides: TGTGCCAGCAGCTTACCCCCCAACGACAGAGAATCCTACGAGCAGTACTTC.

This clone was observed a handful of times. V is TRBV28 and J is TRBJ2-5; 12 nucleotides line up with TRBD2. V shed 3 bases, J shed 5 bases, and the junction held 7 bases outside the gene matches. Germline CDR1 reads MDHEN; CDR2 reads SYDVKM. There are 16 residues in the CDR3. This chain's CDR3 is CASSFRTSGNWETQYF. CDR3 in DNA: TGTGCCAGCAGTTTTAGGACTAGCGGGAATTGGGAGACCCAGTACTTC.

The J gene is TRBJ2-1, the V gene TRBV7-9; possible D gene TRBD1, 6 bases. Germline V gene lookup returns CDR1 SEHNR and CDR2 FQNEAQ (reference sequence). The CDR3 is made up of 15 amino acids. Trimming removed 2 bases at V and 8 bases at J, with 16 bases between. The CDR3 DNA follows: TGTGCCAGCAGCTTAAACGCAGGGGCGGTCTATGAGCAGTTCTTC. The encoded protein is CASSLNAGAVYEQFF.

The chain is built from TRBV9 and TRBJ1-2, with TRBD1 matching over 9 bases. V gave up 0 bases and J gave up 3 bases; unmatched junction bases: 0. CDR1 is SGDLS, CDR2 YYNGEE, per germline. The CDR3 is 14 residues long. The CDR3 spells CASSVGQGDYGYTF. The DNA for the CDR3 is TGTGCCAGCAGCGTAGGACAGGGGGACTATGGCTACACCTTC.

The chain joins TRBV19 to TRBJ1-5, with D hard to call. V was shortened by 4 bases and J by 7 bases, with 14 bases between the two germline ends. The germline V gene encodes CDR1 LNHDA and CDR2 SQIVND (reference sequence). The CDR3 runs to 14 residues. CDR3 region: CASSKSAQRQPQHF. DNA for the CDR3: TGTGCCAGTAGTAAGAGCGCCCAGAGGCAGCCCCAGCATTTT. Using reference TRBV19 and TRBJ1-5 for the parts outside the CDR3, the full variable domain is DGGITQSPKYLFRKEGQNVTLSCEQNLNHDAMYWYRQDPGQGLRLIYYSQIVNDFQKGDIAEGYSVSREKKESFPLTVTSAQKNPTAFYLCASSKSAQRQPQHFGDGTRLSIL.

The J gene is TRBJ1-3, the V gene TRBV5-1; D possibly corresponds to TRBD1 (5 bases). There are 15 residues in the CDR3. The germline V gene has CDR1 SGHRS and CDR2 YFSETQ. Trimming left V 0 bases short and J 4 bases short, with 11 bases between. CDR3 in amino acids: CASSLEGGVGNTIYF. The DNA for the CDR3 is TGCGCCAGCAGCTTGGAGGGAGGGGTCGGAAACACCATATATTTT.

The genes are TRBV18 and TRBJ1-3; no definite D call. Trimming took 2 bases from V and 1 from J, leaving 9 bases between them. CDR1 and CDR2 from the germline V gene are KGHSH and LQKENI. This CDR3 has 15 amino acids. CDR3 nucleotide sequence: TGTGCCAGCTCACCAGCCAGGCCATCTGGAAACACCATATATTTT. Residues: CASSPARPSGNTIYF.

Notes on this clone: A junction end diverges from the germline sequence, so it may reflect a read error. V usage is TRBV6-6 and J usage is TRBJ1-4; D possibly corresponds to TRBD1 (5 bases). Germline CDR1 and CDR2: MNHNY and SVGAGI (reference sequence). The CDR3 consists of 15 residues. The CDR3 loop reads CASSYSGGAAATQLF. The CDR3 DNA sequence: TGTGCCAGCAGTTACTCCGGCGGGGCCGCCGCCACCCAACTTTTT.

This clone has only a few counts. J is TRBJ2-7 and V is TRBV6-5, with 11 bases identical to TRBD1. Germline V gene lookup returns CDR1 MNHEY and CDR2 SVGAGI. The CDR3 is 14 residues long. Trimming removed 11 bases from V and 2 bases from J; junction bases left unmatched: 8. The CDR3: CAAWDRGATYEQYF. The DNA for the CDR3 is TGTGCCGCCTGGGACAGGGGGGCAACCTACGAGCAGTACTTC.